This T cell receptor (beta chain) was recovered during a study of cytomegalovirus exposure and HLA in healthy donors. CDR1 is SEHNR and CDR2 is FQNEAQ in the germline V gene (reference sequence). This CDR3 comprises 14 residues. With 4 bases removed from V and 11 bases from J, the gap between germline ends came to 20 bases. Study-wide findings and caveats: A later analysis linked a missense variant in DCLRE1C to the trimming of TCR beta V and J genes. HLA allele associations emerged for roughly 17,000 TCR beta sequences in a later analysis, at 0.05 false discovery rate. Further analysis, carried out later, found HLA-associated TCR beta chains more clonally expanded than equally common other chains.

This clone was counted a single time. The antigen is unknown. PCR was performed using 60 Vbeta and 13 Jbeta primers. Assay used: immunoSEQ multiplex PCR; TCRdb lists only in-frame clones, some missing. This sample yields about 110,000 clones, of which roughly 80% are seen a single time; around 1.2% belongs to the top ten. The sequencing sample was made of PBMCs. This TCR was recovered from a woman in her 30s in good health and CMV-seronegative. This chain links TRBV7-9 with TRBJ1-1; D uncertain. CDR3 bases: TGTGCCAGCAGCTCTACTGACCCGAGCGGTGTTGCTTTCTTT. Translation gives CASSSTDPSGVAFF.